This T cell receptor beta chain was obtained from a study of identical twins. Findings and limits, study-wide: Alpha sequences that were out-of-frame and twin-shared showed an excess of low generation probability.

This CDR3 has 14 residues. In germline, CDR1 is SGHTA, CDR2 FQGTGA. The V and J ends lost 5 bases and 5 bases respectively, with 13 bases between them. Carrying unique molecular identifiers, the cDNA also gained a universal primer site through template switching. TCRdb re-called the 5' RACE reads with MiXCR, one entry per CDR3 protein. This sample has about 520,000 distinct CDR3 sequences, with roughly 21% found just once. About this clonotype: Antigen unknown.

The data also belong to a second study, concerning T cells expressing NK-cell markers. As reported in that work: Each TCR beta repertoire originated in sorted T cells that were CD3+CD56+NKG2C+, CD3+CD56+NKG2C- or CD3+CD56-NKG2C+. These same clonotypes (in four donors) also led the CD3+CD56-NKG2C+ fraction.

The sample taken for sequencing was CD4+ T cells sorted from blood. The origin of this receptor is a woman between 18 and 30 years old in good health. The rearrangement links TRBV7-3 to TRBJ2-1, with D possibly TRBD2 on 6 matching bases. The CDR3 sequence: CASSPRLGNNEQFF. CDR3 coding DNA: TGTGCCAGCAGCCCACGACTAGGAAACAATGAGCAGTTCTTC.